These 10 T cell receptor beta chains came from one sample sequenced in a study of vaccination and CD4 T cells after COVID-19 (dated by TCRdb to between 2021 and 2023). According to the study, the label for this sample's time point signals: late sampling 161 to 241 days after vaccination in a few convalescent patients. The label giving this sample's treatment or condition can be read as: roughly 10-day PBMC culture with coronavirus spike peptide pools or control peptides (ViraFEST assay). No antigens are known for them. Receptors were amplified or captured by PCR. The sequencer was an Illumina iSeq 100. At the Johns Hopkins FTIC core, DNA from the cultured CD4+ T cells underwent TCR sequencing with the Oncomine TCR Beta short-read assay. The public reads were reanalyzed by TCRdb: fastp trimming at Q25, MiXCR alignment, in-frame beta chains only. Duplicate CDR3 protein sequences are folded into a single record with the most common DNA and genes. For this sample there are around 27,000 distinct CDR3 sequences; roughly 27% appear just once. The ten most abundant clones make up just over 7% of the sample.

The sequences come from CD4+ T cells from blood, cultured in vitro, collected about 7 months after SARS-CoV-2 vaccination. Receptor source: a human donor who had recovered from COVID-19.

The rearrangement uses TRBV7-3 and TRBJ2-2, with a weak D call TRBD2 (6 bases). Trimming stripped 5 bases from V and 4 bases from J, with 11 bases between. Germline V lookup: CDR1 SGHTA, CDR2 FQGTGA. There are 14 residues in the CDR3. CDR3 protein: CASSPTSLTGELFF. The CDR3 DNA follows: TGTGCCAGCAGCCCAACTAGCCTCACCGGGGAGCTGTTTTTT.

This chain links TRBV29-1 with TRBJ1-1, with D possibly being TRBD1 (5 bases). Looked up from germline, CDR1 is SQVTM and CDR2 is ANQGSEA. With 2 bases removed from V and 5 bases from J, the gap between germline ends came to 12 bases. This CDR3 is 13 amino acids long. CDR3 sequence (DNA): TGCAGCGTTGAAAAGCAGGGCGGAACTGAAGCTTTCTTT. It specifies CSVEKQGGTEAFF.

The chain joins TRBV7-9 to TRBJ2-4; 9 bases align to TRBD1. Germline V gives CDR1 SEHNR, CDR2 FQNEAQ (reference sequence). J gave up 2 bases and V 5 bases, and 4 bases lay outside the gene matches. CDR3 size: 15 residues. The CDR3 loop reads CASSPTGGTKNIQYF. The DNA of the CDR3 is TGTGCCAGCAGCCCGACAGGGGGGACCAAAAACATTCAGTACTTC.

This clonotype was counted a few times. This chain connects TRBV21-1 to TRBJ2-7; TRBD1 reflects the table's D call only, with no check against the DNA. TRBV21-1 is labeled a pseudogene. This CDR3 has 12 amino acids. CDR3 in amino acids: CASSKFRTGQYF. The CDR3 nucleotides are TGTGCCAGCAGCAAATTCAGGACAGGTCAGTACTTC.

This chain joins TRBV20-1 and TRBJ2-5; tentatively, D is TRBD1 or TRBD2 (5 bases each). Germline assignment: CDR1 DFQATT and CDR2 SNEGSKA (reference sequence). The length of the CDR3 is 15 residues. The V end was cut by 6 bases, the J end by 4 bases, with 21 bases between. The CDR3 region has the DNA TGCAGTGCCTGTGCCGGGACCTCCGGGCGAGAGACCCAGTACTTC. It is translated as CSACAGTSGRETQYF.

This clonotype has more than one count but fewer than ten. The chain links TRBV7-9 to TRBJ1-2; D remains ambiguous. There are 15 residues in the CDR3. The germline gives CDR1 SEHNR, CDR2 FQNEAQ (reference sequence). Trimming removed 1 base from V and 7 bases from J, with 16 bases in between. The DNA for the CDR3 is TGTGCCAGCAGCTTAGTACAGAGCCAACTCGTTGGCTACACCTTC. This translates into CASSLVQSQLVGYTF.

The rearrangement uses TRBV19 and TRBJ2-1; D is unclear. Germline V lookup: CDR1 LNHDA, CDR2 SQIVND (reference sequence). Trimming cost V 1 base and J 3 bases, with 7 bases left between them. CDR3 length: 14 residues. CDR3 sequence: CASSIGQRYNEQFF. CDR3 sequence (DNA): TGTGCCAGTAGTATAGGTCAGCGCTACAATGAGCAGTTCTTC.

This clonotype appeared once. The rearrangement uses TRBV20-1 and TRBJ1-1; the match to TRBD1 covers 7 bases. V was pared by 6 bases and J by 4 bases, with 8 bases of the junction left unmatched. The V gene's germline CDR1 is DFQATT and CDR2 SNEGSKA (reference sequence). The CDR3 has 13 amino acids. CDR3 in amino acids: CSALDRVGTEAFF. DNA of the CDR3: TGCAGTGCCCTAGACAGGGTAGGCACTGAAGCTTTCTTT.

The chain has TRBV29-1 and TRBJ2-7; D call uncertain. The CDR3 length is 13 residues. Germline assignment: CDR1 SQVTM and CDR2 ANQGSEA. Between the trimmed V and J ends, which lost 6 bases and 3 bases, there was a span of 15 bases. The CDR3 here is CSVRRAENYEQYF. The CDR3 bases are TGCAGCGTAAGAAGGGCGGAAAACTACGAGCAGTACTTC.

This clonotype was picked up a small number of times. This chain uses TRBV7-6 with TRBJ2-7; TRBD1 matches at 7 bases. J lost 5 bases, V lost 1 base, and 8 bases had no gene match. The CDR3 consists of 15 residues. From germline, CDR1 is SGHVS and CDR2 FNYEAQ. The CDR3 region has the DNA TGTGCCAGCAGCTTAGGAGGGACAGCCCCCGACGAGCAGTACTTC. This encodes CASSLGGTAPDEQYF.